This TCR beta chain was identified in a study of shared clonotypes between healthy human individuals. The repertoire was sequenced with immunoSEQ multiplex PCR; TCRdb's copy has only in-frame clones and lacks some. The sample carries hundreds of thousands of clones, 95% to 97% recorded once. The germline V gene has CDR1 MDHEN and CDR2 SYDVKM. The CDR3 covers 12 residues. Deletions cut 4 bases from V and 11 bases from J, with 13 bases between. Sequencing was carried out using naive CD4+ T cells sorted from blood. Subset indicated: CD45RA+ positively selected. This TCR derives from a woman in her twenties or thirties in good health. V gene TRBV28 combines with J gene TRBJ2-3; D is possibly TRBD2 (5 bases). CDR3 nucleotide sequence: TGTGCCAGCAGTTGGACTTCCGAAATGCAGTATTTT. It is translated as CASSWTSEMQYF. Combining the CDR3 with reference TRBV28 and TRBJ2-3 gives the whole variable domain DVKVTQSSRYLVKRTGEKVFLECVQDMDHENMFWYRQDPGLGLRLIYFSYDVKMKEKGDIPEGYSVSREKKERFSLILESASTNQTSMYLCASSWTSEMQYFGPGTRLTVL.